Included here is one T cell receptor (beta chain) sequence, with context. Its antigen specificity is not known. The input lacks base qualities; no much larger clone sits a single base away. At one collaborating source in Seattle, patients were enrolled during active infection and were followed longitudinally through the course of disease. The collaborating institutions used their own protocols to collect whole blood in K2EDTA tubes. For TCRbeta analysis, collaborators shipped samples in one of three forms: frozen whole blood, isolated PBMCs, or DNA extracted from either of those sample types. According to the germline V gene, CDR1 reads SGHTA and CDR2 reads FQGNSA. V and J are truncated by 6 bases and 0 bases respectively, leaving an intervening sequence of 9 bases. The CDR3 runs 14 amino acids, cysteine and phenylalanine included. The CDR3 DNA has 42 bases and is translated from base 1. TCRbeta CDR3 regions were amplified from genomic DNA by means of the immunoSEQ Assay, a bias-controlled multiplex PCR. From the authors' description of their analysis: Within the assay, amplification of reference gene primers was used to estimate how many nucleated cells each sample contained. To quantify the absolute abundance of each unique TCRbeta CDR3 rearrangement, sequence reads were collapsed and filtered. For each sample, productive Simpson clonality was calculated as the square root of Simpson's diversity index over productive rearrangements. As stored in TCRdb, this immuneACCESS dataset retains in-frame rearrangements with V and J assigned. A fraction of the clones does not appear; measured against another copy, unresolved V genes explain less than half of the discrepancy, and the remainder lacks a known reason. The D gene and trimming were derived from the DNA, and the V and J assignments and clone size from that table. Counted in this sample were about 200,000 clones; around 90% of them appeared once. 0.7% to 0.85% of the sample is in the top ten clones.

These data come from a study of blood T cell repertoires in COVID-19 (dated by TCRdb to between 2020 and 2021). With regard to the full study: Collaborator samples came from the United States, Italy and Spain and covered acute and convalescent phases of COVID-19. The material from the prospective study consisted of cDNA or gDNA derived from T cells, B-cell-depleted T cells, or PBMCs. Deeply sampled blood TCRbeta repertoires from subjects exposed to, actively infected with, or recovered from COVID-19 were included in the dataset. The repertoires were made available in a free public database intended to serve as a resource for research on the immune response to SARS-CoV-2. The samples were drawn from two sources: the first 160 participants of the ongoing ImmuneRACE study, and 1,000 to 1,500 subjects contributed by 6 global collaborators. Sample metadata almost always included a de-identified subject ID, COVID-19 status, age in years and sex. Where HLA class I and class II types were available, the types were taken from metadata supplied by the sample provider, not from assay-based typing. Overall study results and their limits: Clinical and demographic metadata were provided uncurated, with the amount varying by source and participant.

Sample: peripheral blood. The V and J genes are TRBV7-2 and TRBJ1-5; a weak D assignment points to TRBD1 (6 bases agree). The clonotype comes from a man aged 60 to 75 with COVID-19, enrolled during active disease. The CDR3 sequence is CASRDSHSNQPQHF. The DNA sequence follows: TGTGCCAGCAGGGACAGTCATAGCAATCAGCCCCAGCATTTT.